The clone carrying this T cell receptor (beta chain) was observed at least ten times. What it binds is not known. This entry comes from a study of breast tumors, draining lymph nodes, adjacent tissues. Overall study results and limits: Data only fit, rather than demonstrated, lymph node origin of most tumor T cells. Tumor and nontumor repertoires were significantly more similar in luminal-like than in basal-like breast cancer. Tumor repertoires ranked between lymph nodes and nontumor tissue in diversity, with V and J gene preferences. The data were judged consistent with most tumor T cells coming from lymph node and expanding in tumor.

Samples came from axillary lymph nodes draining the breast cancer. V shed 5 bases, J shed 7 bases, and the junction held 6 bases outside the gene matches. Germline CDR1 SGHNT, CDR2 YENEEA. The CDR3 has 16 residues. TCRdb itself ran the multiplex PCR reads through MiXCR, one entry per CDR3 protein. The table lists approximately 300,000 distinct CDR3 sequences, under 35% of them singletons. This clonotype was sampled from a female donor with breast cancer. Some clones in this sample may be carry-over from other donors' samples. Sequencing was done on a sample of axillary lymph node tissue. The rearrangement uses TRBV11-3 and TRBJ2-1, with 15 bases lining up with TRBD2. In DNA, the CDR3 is TGTGCCAGCAGCCCCGGGACTAGCGGGAGGAATAATGAGCAGTTCTTC. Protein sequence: CASSPGTSGRNNEQFF.